Each of the 8 T cell receptor beta chains below was sequenced from the same sample in a study of cytomegalovirus exposure and HLA in healthy donors. Assay used: immunoSEQ multiplex PCR; TCRdb lists only in-frame clones, some missing. The table records over 150,000 clones, about 90% of them present only once. Sequencing input: PBMCs. All receptors come from a woman aged 25 to 39 in good health and CMV-seronegative.

This clone was counted only a few times. J is TRBJ1-1 and V is TRBV4-1; D is undetermined. CDR1 MGHRA and CDR2 YSYEKL come from the germline V gene. V was pared by 0 bases and J by 6 bases, with 8 bases between. The CDR3 covers 13 residues. This chain's CDR3 is CASSQEQRAEAFF. Here the CDR3 DNA reads TGCGCCAGCAGCCAAGAGCAACGGGCTGAAGCTTTCTTT.

In this sample, this clone turned up a few times. The V call is TRBV6-5, the J call TRBJ1-5; D is unclear. The CDR3 spans 13 residues. The V end was cut by 0 bases, the J end by 4 bases, with 4 bases between. Per germline, CDR1 MNHEY and CDR2 SVGAGI. This CDR3 is CASSYSQNQPQHF. CDR3 DNA: TGTGCCAGCAGTTACTCCCAGAATCAGCCCCAGCATTTT.

This chain joins TRBV4-1 and TRBJ2-7, with TRBD1 matching over 12 bases. Germline trimming cut 2 bases from V and 6 bases from J; bases unmatched to any gene: 8. CDR3 size: 16 residues. Germline V CDR1 and CDR2: MGHRA, YSYEKL. The CDR3 nucleotides read TGCGCCAGCAGCCAATATTTCGGGACAGGGGGCGGCGAGCAGTACTTC. Translation gives CASSQYFGTGGGEQYF.

This clone appeared many times. The V gene is TRBV7-9, the J gene TRBJ1-5; a weak D match, TRBD1 (5 bases). The V gene lost 1 base and the J gene lost 5 bases, with 18 bases spanning the gap. The CDR3 is 17 residues long. Per germline, CDR1 SEHNR and CDR2 FQNEAQ (reference sequence). The CDR3 sequence: CASSLVGVGDQDQPQHF. CDR3 sequence (DNA): TGTGCCAGCAGCTTAGTAGGGGTAGGGGACCAGGATCAGCCCCAGCATTTT.

The V and J genes are TRBV6-1 and TRBJ2-4; 7 nucleotides align to TRBD1. Germline lookup yields CDR1 MNHNS and CDR2 SASEGT. This CDR3 is 15 amino acids long. The junction had 3 bases not matched to a gene; V was cut back by 1 base and J by 3 bases. The CDR3 bases are TGTGCCAGCAGTGAAGACAGGGGCCACAAAAACATTCAGTACTTC. It encodes CASSEDRGHKNIQYF.

The genes are TRBV30 and TRBJ2-7; D gene uncertain. V lost 2 bases, J lost 2 bases, and 7 bases lay in between. Germline CDR1 and CDR2: GTSNPN and SVGIG (reference sequence). The CDR3 runs to 12 residues. The CDR3 DNA sequence: TGTGCCTGGAGTCCTGGTACCTACGAGCAGTACTTC. This gives the protein CAWSPGTYEQYF.

The chain joins TRBV5-6 to TRBJ1-1; TRBD1 aligns across 7 bases. Germline CDR1 and CDR2: SGHDT and YYEEEE. The CDR3 covers 16 residues. The ends lost 4 bases at V and 1 base at J; junction bases unmatched: 10. CDR3 sequence: CASSHMTGWENTEAFF. The CDR3 DNA reads TGTGCCAGCAGCCACATGACAGGGTGGGAGAACACTGAAGCTTTCTTT.

V gene TRBV4-3 combines with J gene TRBJ2-1; the D is unclear. CDR1 is LGHNA, CDR2 YSLEER, per germline. V gave up 0 bases and J gave up 6 bases, with 12 bases separating them. The CDR3 covers 15 residues. The CDR3 spells CASSQDFTFLNEQFF. The DNA of the CDR3 is TGCGCCAGCAGCCAAGACTTCACCTTCCTCAATGAGCAGTTCTTC.